Listed below are T cell receptor beta chains from one sample, sequenced in a study of identifying expanded T cells in peripheral blood. The table came from immunoSEQ multiplex PCR; TCRdb's copy has only in-frame clones and leaves some out. In the table there are tens of thousands of clones, less than 90% of which are singletons. The sequenced sample was blood. The source of these receptors is a person between 18 and 75 years old in good health. Both conserved end residues are part of each CDR3. The order of the fields is clone size, D gene, V gene, J gene, CDR3 DNA, CDR3 protein. A D gene is named only where the DNA matches it firmly. Clone size appears in some rows only: once, few, many, or a class for an expanded clone.

>.|TRBD2|TRBV11-3|TRBJ2-1
TGTGCCAGCAGCTTCGGTGGTAGCGGGAGGTCGGGCAATGAGCAGTTCTTC
CASSFGGSGRSGNEQFF
>few|.|TRBV6-4|TRBJ1-1
TGTGCCAGCAGCACACAAGAGAACACTGAAGCTTTCTTT
CASSTQENTEAFF
>.|.|TRBV18|TRBJ2-4
TGTGCCAGCTCACCGAGTGCACCAAGAGGGGGAGACATTCAGTACTTC
CASSPSAPRGGDIQYF
>.|.|TRBV7-3|TRBJ2-5
TGTGCCAGCAGCTTAGAAAGTGAGGAGACCCAGTACTTC
CASSLESEETQYF
>.|.|TRBV13|TRBJ2-3
TGTGCCAGCAGCTCGGCGAAAACAGGGCCAGATACGCAGTATTTT
CASSSAKTGPDTQYF
>.|.|TRBV7-2|TRBJ1-2
TGTGCCAGCAGTCCAAGCGGGGCGGCGGTTAACTATGGCTACACCTTC
CASSPSGAAVNYGYTF
>.|.|TRBV28|TRBJ2-7
TGTGCCAGCAGTTTATCGGACAACTACTACGAGCAGTACTTC
CASSLSDNYYEQYF
>.|.|TRBV5-6|TRBJ2-7
TGTGCCAGCAGCTTTACAGCGTCCTTCTACGAGCAGTACTTC
CASSFTASFYEQYF
>.|TRBD1|TRBV28|TRBJ1-4
TGTGCCAGCAGTCGGACAGGGGACGAAAAACTGTTTTTT
CASSRTGDEKLFF
>.|TRBD2|TRBV29-1|TRBJ2-5
TGCAGCGTCAGACTAGCGGGAGTTCCGGGAGAGACCCAGTACTTC
CSVRLAGVPGETQYF
>.|.|TRBV11-1|TRBJ1-1
TGTGCCAGCACCCAGGGCCGAGTTACAGGGTTTACGAACACTGAAGCTTTCTTT
CASTQGRVTGFTNTEAFF
>.|.|TRBV15|TRBJ2-1
TGTGCCACCAGCAGAGGACTTGGTAGCAATGAGCAGTTCTTC
CATSRGLGSNEQFF
>.|TRBD1|TRBV29-1|TRBJ1-1
TGCAGCGCGGACAGGGAATGGGTAACTGAAGCTTTCTTT
CSADREWVTEAFF
>.|.|TRBV9|TRBJ2-3
TGTGCCAGCAGCGCACCATCCAGCGAGAGCACAGATACGCAGTATTTT
CASSAPSSESTDTQYF
>.|.|TRBV14|TRBJ2-3
TGTGCCAGCAGCCTTCAGCGGCAGGGAGGCACGCAGTATTTT
CASSLQRQGGTQYF
>.|.|TRBV7-2|TRBJ2-1
TGTGCCAGCAGCTTAGTCCCAACAGCCTATGAGCAGTTCTTC
CASSLVPTAYEQFF
>.|.|TRBV23-1|TRBJ2-7
TGCGCCAGCAGTCAATGGGACATGAGACCAGGTTACGAGCAGTACTTC
CASSQWDMRPGYEQYF
>.|TRBD2|TRBV11-2|TRBJ2-1
TGTGCCAGCAGCTTAGACGGCGGGAGTAACAATGAGCAGTTCTTC
CASSLDGGSNNEQFF
>.|.|TRBV4-3|TRBJ1-4
TGCGCCAGCAGCCAAGATCGTTTTGAAAAACTGTTTTTT
CASSQDRFEKLFF
>.|TRBD1|TRBV28|TRBJ2-5
TGTGCCAGCACCCTGGGACAGGGCGAACAAGAGACCCAGTACTTC
CASTLGQGEQETQYF
>.|TRBD1|TRBV27|TRBJ1-2
TGTGCCAGCAGCCCAGGACAGGGATGGCACTATGGCTACACCTTC
CASSPGQGWHYGYTF
>.|.|TRBV7-2|TRBJ2-7
TGTGCCAGCAGCTTAAGGGGTCAGACATCCTACGAGCAGTACTTC
CASSLRGQTSYEQYF
>.|.|TRBV6-5|TRBJ2-1
TGTGCCAGCAGTTACGGTTATAGCGGAGCAAATGAGCAGTTCTTC
CASSYGYSGANEQFF
>.|TRBD2|TRBV7-2|TRBJ2-1
TGTGCCAGCAGCTTACTGGGACTAGCGGGCTTGTTGAATGAGCAGTTCTTC
CASSLLGLAGLLNEQFF
>.|.|TRBV18|TRBJ2-1
TGTGCCAGCTCACCGGCCGCATCTAGGGGCCAAGGGCAGCAGTTCTTC
CASSPAASRGQGQQFF
>once|.|TRBV5-4|TRBJ1-1
TGTGCCAGCAGCCAAGGGACCGGGGGGACTGAAGCTTTCTTT
CASSQGTGGTEAFF
>.|TRBD1|TRBV13|TRBJ2-1
TGTGCCAGTGAACAGGGGGACAATGAGCAGTTCTTC
CASEQGDNEQFF
>.|TRBD2|TRBV5-6|TRBJ2-1
TGTGCCAGCAGCTTGGTGCTAGCGGGCCAGGTGGGGCAGTTCTTC
CASSLVLAGQVGQFF
>.|TRBD2|TRBV2|TRBJ2-5
TGTGCCAGCATGCTAGCGGTGCAAGAGACCCAGTACTTC
CASMLAVQETQYF
>.|TRBD2|TRBV27|TRBJ2-3
TGTGCCAGTTTTCCCTCTAGCGGGAGTCCAGATACGCAGTATTTT
CASFPSSGSPDTQYF
>.|.|TRBV5-4|TRBJ1-1
TGTGCCAGCAGCAGACAGGTAATGAACACTGAAGCTTTCTTT
CASSRQVMNTEAFF
>.|.|TRBV7-2|TRBJ2-3
TGTGCCAGCAGCGCCCGCACAGATACGCAGTATTTT
CASSARTDTQYF
>.|.|TRBV6-6|TRBJ1-2
TGTGCCAGCAGTTACGACGCTAACTATGGCTACACCTTC
CASSYDANYGYTF
>.|TRBD2|TRBV11-2|TRBJ2-3
TGTGCCAGCAGCCCACTAGCGGGAGGCACAGATACGCAGTATTTT
CASSPLAGGTDTQYF
>few|TRBD1|TRBV9|TRBJ1-4
TGTGCCAGCAGCCCCGGGGACAGGGAAGGTGAAAAACTGTTTTTT
CASSPGDREGEKLFF
>.|TRBD2|TRBV29-1|TRBJ2-1
TGCAGCGTTGACCTAGCGGGAGGGAATGAGCAGTTCTTC
CSVDLAGGNEQFF
>.|.|TRBV5-8|TRBJ2-1
TGTGCCAGCAGCTTGGCTGCTAGTAGATTCAATGAGCAGTTCTTC
CASSLAASRFNEQFF
>few|.|TRBV6-5|TRBJ1-2
TGTGCCAGCAGTTACTATGGCTACACCTTC
CASSYYGYTF
>.|TRBD2|TRBV9|TRBJ2-7
TGTGCCAGCAGCGTAGTACTAGCGGGAGTGGGGATCGAGCAGTACTTC
CASSVVLAGVGIEQYF
>few|TRBD1|TRBV15|TRBJ2-6
TGTGCCACCAGCGGACGACAGACAGGGGCCGTCCTGACTTTC
CATSGRQTGAVLTF
>.|TRBD2|TRBV7-3|TRBJ2-1
TGTGCCAGCAGCTTAACGGGACTAGCGGGGTCCAATGAGCAGTTCTTC
CASSLTGLAGSNEQFF
>medium-sized|.|TRBV2|TRBJ1-3
TGTGCCAGCGGAGTCCTGATCCAAGCAAGAAACACCATATATTTT
CASGVLIQARNTIYF
>.|.|TRBV5-1|TRBJ2-1
TGCGCCAGCAGCTTGGCCGGCGGAGGGAATGAGCAGTTCTTC
CASSLAGGGNEQFF
>.|TRBD2|TRBV4-2|TRBJ2-3
TGTGCCAGCAGCCAAGGCAGGGCTCTAGCGGGGACAGATACGCAGTATTTT
CASSQGRALAGTDTQYF